The 10 T cell receptor beta chains in this list originate from one sample, sequenced in a study of lymphopenia after photon versus proton radiotherapy. The repertoire was sequenced with immunoSEQ multiplex PCR; TCRdb's copy has only in-frame clones and lacks some. Of around 64,000 clones in the sample, roughly 92% were seen once. The starting material was peripheral blood, obtained from a patient treated with photon-based radiotherapy. These TCRs come from a middle-aged woman with cholangiocarcinoma.

This sequence joins TRBV6-1 and TRBJ2-1, with 12 bases lining up with TRBD2. CDR1 is MNHNS, CDR2 SASEGT, per germline. Losses at the gene ends were 4 bases for V and 8 bases for J; bases not matched to a gene: 9. This CDR3 comprises 16 residues. CDR3 coding DNA: TGTGCCAGCAGTGCTCTAGCGGGAGGGCCTTTCGATGAGCAGTTCTTC. It translates to CASSALAGGPFDEQFF.

The V gene is TRBV7-3, the J gene TRBJ2-7; tentatively, D is TRBD2 (5 bases). V lost 4 bases, J lost 7 bases, and 11 bases lay in between. CDR3 length equals 12 residues. CDR1 and CDR2 (germline): SGHTA, FQGTGA. CDR3 sequence reads: CASSSREGEQYF. CDR3 DNA: TGTGCCAGCAGCTCACGAGAGGGTGAGCAGTACTTC.

Turning to this clone: This CDR3 is missing its conserved last phenylalanine or tryptophan, likely due to a read error. V usage is TRBV11-2 and J usage is TRBJ1-2, with 10 bases fitting TRBD1. The trim removed 3 bases at V and 3 bases at J, leaving 4 bases unmatched. The CDR3 spans 15 residues. Germline lookup yields CDR1 SGHAT and CDR2 FQNNGV. CDR3 sequence reads: CASSLVGTGDYGYTL. DNA for the CDR3: TGTGCCAGCAGCTTGGTGGGGACAGGGGACTATGGCTACACCCTC.

V and J are TRBV6-1 and TRBJ1-5; D may be TRBD1 (5 bases). Germline lookup yields CDR1 MNHNS and CDR2 SASEGT. V lost 2 bases and J 9 bases, leaving 26 bases between the germline ends. This CDR3 is built from 18 residues. The DNA for the CDR3 is TGTGCCAGCAGTGAATTATCCGGGAGACAGTTAACGCAGGGGCCCCAGCATTTT. It is translated as CASSELSGRQLTQGPQHF.

The sample holds one count of this clone. V is TRBV30 and J is TRBJ1-2, with 7 bases matching TRBD1. This CDR3 is 14 amino acids long. The germline V gene encodes CDR1 GTSNPN and CDR2 SVGIG (reference sequence). With 2 bases clipped from V and 4 bases from J, the junction kept 7 bases outside the gene matches. CDR3 nucleotide sequence: TGTGCCTGGAGTTCCGGAGGGGGCATCTATGGCTACACCTTC. Its protein is CAWSSGGGIYGYTF.

The V and J genes are TRBV10-1 and TRBJ2-7, with D perhaps given as TRBD1 or TRBD2 (5 bases each). This CDR3 spans 14 amino acids. Germline V gene lookup returns CDR1 WNHNN and CDR2 SYGVQD (reference sequence). Trimming left V 4 bases short and J 7 bases short, with 17 bases between. The CDR3 DNA is TGCGCCAGCAGTGGTGCCGGGACCCCCGCGGAGCAGTACTTC. Translation gives CASSGAGTPAEQYF.

The chain joins TRBV5-1 to TRBJ1-2; TRBD1 matches 7 bases. The CDR3 is made up of 13 amino acids. J was trimmed by 4 bases and V by 4 bases; bases with no gene match: 4. Germline V CDR1 and CDR2: SGHRS, YFSETQ. The CDR3 loop is CASSQGVGYGYTF. The CDR3 DNA sequence: TGCGCCAGCAGCCAGGGGGTTGGCTATGGCTACACCTTC.

The V and J genes are TRBV7-2 and TRBJ2-7, with 8 bases aligning to TRBD1. Germline V lookup: CDR1 SGHTA, CDR2 FQGNSA. V was clipped by 8 bases and J by 3 bases; unmatched bases: 6. This CDR3 has 13 residues. The CDR3 reads CASGVQGGYEQYF. CDR3 nucleotide sequence: TGTGCCAGCGGGGTACAGGGGGGCTACGAGCAGTACTTC.

The rearrangement joins TRBV28 to TRBJ1-2; TRBD1 is a possible D gene (5 bases). Trimming shortened V by 2 bases and J by 7 bases, and 11 bases separated the two germline ends. The CDR3 is 13 amino acids. CDR1 is MDHEN and CDR2 is SYDVKM in the germline V gene. The CDR3 region is CASSLGGFSGYTF. CDR3 nucleotide sequence: TGTGCCAGCAGTTTAGGGGGGTTTAGTGGCTACACCTTC.

The chain combines TRBV28 with TRBJ1-1; D is unresolved. CDR3 length equals 13 residues. V was cut by 4 bases and J by 1 base, with 7 bases left in between. Germline V CDR1 and CDR2: MDHEN, SYDVKM. The DNA for the CDR3 is TGTGCCAGCAGTTATACGGGGAACACTGAAGCTTTCTTT. Translated: CASSYTGNTEAFF.